The present T cell receptor beta chain was sequenced within a study of T-cell reconstitution after alpha-beta-depleted transplantation in children. Whole-study results and caveats: There were some patients whose high TCRbeta diversity at day 60 came from surviving recipient T cells and thymic progenitors. Newly produced T cells mostly accounted for T-cell counts and diversity one year post-transplant.

This clonotype was counted between two and nine times. Its specificity is not known. Preparation of the TCRbeta library used unique molecular identifiers. From the PCR reads, TCRdb called clonotypes with MiXCR, one entry per CDR3 protein. The repertoire includes hundreds of thousands of distinct CDR3 sequences, approximately 15% of them detected once, and around 45% sits in the top ten. The V and J ends lost 5 bases and 2 bases, in that order; junction bases with no gene match: 8. Germline V gene sequence: CDR1 DFQATT, CDR2 SNEGSKA (reference sequence). CDR3 length: 14 residues. This sequence originates from a male patient aged 2-15 years who had a stem cell transplant for acute lymphoblastic leukemia, so the T cells may come from the graft donor. The sequenced sample was PBMCs, mostly from graft donor cells, obtained 360 days after TCRalphabeta/CD19-depleted stem cell transplant. The chain couples TRBV20-1 to TRBJ2-7; 8 bases are a match to TRBD2. The CDR3 reads CSAAFGGATYEQYF. The CDR3, as DNA: TGCAGTGCTGCTTTCGGGGGGGCCACCTACGAGCAGTACTTC.